This T cell receptor beta chain was recorded in a study of cytomegalovirus exposure and HLA in healthy donors. Turning to the study itself: The study placed roughly four fifths of its approximately 400 genotyped donors in the Caucasian-associated ancestry cluster. Broader study findings: What TCR beta sequences reportedly achieved was accurate prediction of HLA-A and HLA-B alleles in most subjects.

This clone has just a few counts. What it binds is not known. This same CDR3 is encoded by further DNA sequences in the sample. This CDR3 is built from 16 residues. V gave up 3 bases and J gave up 2 bases, with 15 bases separating them. Germline CDR1 KGHSH, CDR2 LQKENI. PCR involved 60 Vbeta and 13 Jbeta primers. Clones were read by immunoSEQ multiplex PCR, and TCRdb kept only the in-frame ones, dropping some. Of about 150,000 clones listed, roughly 80% are singletons. The clonotype was recovered from a man in his late teens or twenties in good health and CMV-seronegative. This chain connects TRBV18 to TRBJ2-3, with D tentatively TRBD2 (6 bases). The material sequenced was PBMCs. CDR3 protein: CASSPGLSGVTDTQYF. CDR3 DNA sequence: TGTGCCAGCTCACCGGGTCTGTCGGGAGTCACAGATACGCAGTATTTT.